The 28 T cell receptor beta chains presented below share a single source sample, sequenced in a study of PD-L1 blockade in urothelial cancer (dated by TCRdb to 2016 to 2017). Receptor amplification or capture employed the immunoSEQ multiplex PCR assay. TCRdb stores this immuneACCESS table with in-frame sequences only. Part of the clones is absent; in the studies checked, under half of the shortfall reflects unresolved V genes, and no reason is known for the rest. The sample contains roughly 60,000 clones, 82% of them found a single time. The ten most abundant clones make up 3.5% to 4.5% of the sample. The starting material was PBMCs, obtained around atezolizumab (anti-PD-L1) treatment. Receptor source: a man in his 70s with urothelial cancer.

The rearrangement uses TRBV5-4 and TRBJ1-3; D gene ambiguous. CDR3 length equals 14 residues. Trimming cost V 4 bases and J 6 bases, with 14 bases left between them. Germline V gene lookup returns CDR1 SGHNT and CDR2 YYREEE (reference sequence). The CDR3 is CASSRSGSTNTIYF. The CDR3 nucleotides are TGTGCCAGCAGCCGGAGCGGGAGCACAAACACCATATATTTT.

A single count supports this clone. The chain employs TRBV2 and TRBJ1-4, with 8 bases aligning to TRBD1. CDR3 length equals 14 residues. The V segment lost 4 bases and the J segment 8 bases; nucleotides outside the gene matches: 6. Per germline, CDR1 SNHLY and CDR2 FYNNEI. The CDR3 here is CASSVDRVGEKLFF. CDR3 DNA sequence: TGTGCCAGCAGTGTGGACAGGGTGGGCGAAAAACTGTTTTTT.

This clone was seen a handful of times. Distinct nucleotide sequences in the sample also encode this CDR3. The V call is TRBV5-4, the J call TRBJ2-7, with D tentatively TRBD2 (5 bases). This CDR3 has 12 amino acids. Per germline, CDR1 SGHNT and CDR2 YYREEE (reference sequence). Trimming took off 0 bases at V and 7 bases at J, with 8 bases between the two ends. CDR3 protein: CASSLDSGEQYF. DNA for the CDR3: TGTGCCAGCAGCTTGGACTCGGGGGAGCAGTACTTC.

The chain employs TRBV7-8 and TRBJ2-2; tentative D call: TRBD2 (5 bases). Germline CDR1 and CDR2: SGHVS and FQNEAQ. This CDR3 contains 15 residues. The V and J ends lost 0 bases and 2 bases respectively, with 7 bases between them. The CDR3 nucleotides read TGTGCCAGCAGCTTAGCGGGAGCTAACACCGGGGAGCTGTTTTTT. Its protein product is CASSLAGANTGELFF.

The sample holds one count of this clone. V is TRBV28 and J is TRBJ1-2; possible D gene TRBD1, 6 bases. Germline values: CDR1 MDHEN, CDR2 SYDVKM. Trimming left V 2 bases short and J 4 bases short, with 11 bases between. The CDR3 is 14 amino acids. The CDR3 protein is CASSLTQGSYGYTF. The CDR3 nucleotides are TGTGCCAGCAGTTTAACACAGGGAAGCTATGGCTACACCTTC.

The J gene is TRBJ2-3, the V gene TRBV4-1, with 9 nucleotides matching TRBD1. After removal of 3 bases from V and 3 bases from J, the junction contained 7 bases not matched to a gene. The CDR3 is 16 amino acids. From germline, CDR1 is MGHRA and CDR2 YSYEKL. CDR3 coding DNA: TGCGCCAGCAGCCAGGCTACAGGGGGCAGGACAGATACGCAGTATTTT. Protein sequence: CASSQATGGRTDTQYF.

The chain links TRBV18 to TRBJ2-1; 11 positions match TRBD1. CDR3 length: 15 amino acids. The trim removed 6 bases at V and 8 bases at J, leaving 9 bases unmatched. Looked up from germline, CDR1 is KGHSH and CDR2 is LQKENI. CDR3 nucleotides: TGTGCCAGCTCCCCCGGGACAGGGGGTAGGTATGAGCAGTTCTTC. It codes for CASSPGTGGRYEQFF.

This chain joins TRBV6-6 and TRBJ2-1, with TRBD2 matching 8 bases. This CDR3 has 13 residues. Trimming at V came to 6 bases and at J to 7 bases, leaving 5 bases not matched to a gene. Germline V gene lookup returns CDR1 MNHNY and CDR2 SVGAGI (reference sequence). The CDR3 region has the DNA TGTGCCAGCAGAGCGGGGGCCGGTAATGAGCAGTTCTTC. The encoded protein is CASRAGAGNEQFF.

This chain links TRBV10-2 with TRBJ1-1, with D perhaps matching TRBD1 (6 bases). The germline V gene encodes CDR1 WSHSY and CDR2 SAAADI. There are 13 residues in the CDR3. V was pared by 6 bases and J by 3 bases, with 11 bases between. The CDR3 spells CASRQGRDTEAFF. The CDR3 DNA reads TGCGCCAGCAGACAGGGAAGGGACACTGAAGCTTTCTTT.

V is TRBV4-2 and J is TRBJ2-1, with D tentatively TRBD2 (6 bases). Trimming stripped 4 bases from V and 1 base from J, with 11 bases between. CDR1 is LGHNA and CDR2 is YNFKEQ in the germline V gene. The CDR3 spans 15 residues. CDR3 residues: CASSPGLNSYNEQFF. The DNA of the CDR3 is TGTGCCAGCAGCCCAGGACTAAATTCCTACAATGAGCAGTTCTTC.

The chain carries TRBV29-1 and TRBJ2-1; 12 bases line up with TRBD2. Per the germline V gene, CDR1 is SQVTM and CDR2 is ANQGSEA. There are 16 residues in the CDR3. The V segment lost 0 bases and the J segment 9 bases; nucleotides outside the gene matches: 9. DNA for the CDR3: TGCAGCGTTGAAGATAGACTAGCGGGAGTCATTGGTGAGCAGTTCTTC. Its protein is CSVEDRLAGVIGEQFF.

The chain joins TRBV6-5 to TRBJ1-3, with D unclear. V was clipped by 6 bases and J by 4 bases, with 16 bases between them. Looked up from germline, CDR1 is MNHEY and CDR2 is SVGAGI. The CDR3 spans 15 residues. The CDR3 DNA is TGTGCCAGCAGGGAGGCAGCCGGTCTAGGAAACACCATATATTTT. Translated: CASREAAGLGNTIYF.

V is TRBV11-2 and J is TRBJ2-2, with a possible D match to TRBD1 (5 bases). This CDR3 is built from 15 residues. V lost 4 bases and J lost 1, with 10 bases in between. Germline CDR1 reads SGHAT; CDR2 reads FQNNGV. CDR3 coding DNA: TGTGCCAGCAGCTCGGCAGGGCGGAACACCGGGGAGCTGTTTTTT. It encodes CASSSAGRNTGELFF.

The rearrangement uses TRBV19 and TRBJ2-7, with D perhaps TRBD2 (7 bases). The CDR3 spans 17 residues. V was cut by 5 bases and J by 0 bases, with 20 bases left in between. Germline loops: CDR1 LNHDA, CDR2 SQIVND (reference sequence). DNA for the CDR3: TGTGCCAGTAGTCCCGGGGGGCATAGAAGGAGCTCCTACGAGCAGTACTTC. Its translation is CASSPGGHRRSSYEQYF.

This clone appeared once. V and J are TRBV18 and TRBJ1-1; 9 bases map to TRBD1. The length of the CDR3 is 17 residues. Per the germline V gene, CDR1 is KGHSH and CDR2 is LQKENI. The junction had 11 bases not matched to a gene; V was cut back by 6 bases and J by 0 bases. This CDR3 reads CASSLWTGEPMNTEAFF. Here the CDR3 DNA reads TGTGCCAGCTCCCTATGGACAGGGGAACCCATGAACACTGAAGCTTTCTTT.

The chain is built from TRBV6-1 and TRBJ2-7; possible D gene TRBD2, 6 bases. This CDR3 region has 15 residues. Germline CDR1 is MNHNS and CDR2 is SASEGT. Between the trimmed V and J ends, which lost 6 bases and 3 bases, there was a span of 18 bases. CDR3 region: CASREGPSIYYEQYF. The CDR3 coding sequence is TGTGCCAGCAGGGAGGGACCGTCTATCTACTACGAGCAGTACTTC.

V is TRBV5-6 and J is TRBJ2-1; TRBD1 matches 8 bases. Germline-derived CDR1 and CDR2 are SGHDT and YYEEEE. The junction had 3 bases not matched to a gene; V was cut back by 0 bases and J by 4 bases. This CDR3 region has 15 residues. The CDR3 bases are TGTGCCAGCAGCTTGGAGACAGGGGTATACAATGAGCAGTTCTTC. It encodes CASSLETGVYNEQFF.

The chain is built from TRBV5-1 and TRBJ1-2; possible D gene TRBD1, 5 bases. In germline, CDR1 is SGHRS, CDR2 YFSETQ. The CDR3 covers 15 residues. Between the trimmed V and J ends, which lost 1 base and 8 bases, there was a span of 18 bases. CDR3 amino acids: CASSLSGQGSYGYTF. CDR3 nucleotides: TGCGCCAGCAGCTTGAGTGGCCAGGGAAGTTACGGCTACACCTTC.

The V and J genes are TRBV10-3 and TRBJ1-2; D is undetermined. Trimming took off 6 bases at V and 2 bases at J, with 10 bases between the two ends. The CDR3 is made up of 13 amino acids. Germline CDR1 is ENHRY and CDR2 is SYGVKD. Written as DNA, the CDR3 is TGTGCCATCAGCGAAACGGGGAACTATGGCTACACCTTC. Translation: CAISETGNYGYTF.

The J gene is TRBJ2-7, the V gene TRBV5-1, with 8 bases lining up with TRBD1. Per germline, CDR1 SGHRS and CDR2 YFSETQ. Trimming cost V 2 bases and J 7 bases; bases outside gene matches: 11. This CDR3 spans 15 amino acids. The CDR3 sequence: CASSFSGQDSLEQYF. The CDR3 DNA reads as TGCGCCAGCAGCTTCTCGGGACAGGACTCTTTGGAGCAGTACTTC.

The chain uses TRBV9 and TRBJ2-1; D unresolved. The CDR3 contains 15 residues. CDR1 is SGDLS, CDR2 YYNGEE, per germline. V lost 3 bases and J lost 0, with 10 bases in between. CDR3 protein: CASSGVVSSYNEQFF. CDR3 coding DNA: TGTGCCAGCAGCGGTGTGGTGAGCTCCTACAATGAGCAGTTCTTC.

This clone was seen only once. J is TRBJ1-1 and V is TRBV6-6, with D perhaps matching TRBD1 (5 bases). This CDR3 has 14 residues. Germline CDR1 is MNHNY and CDR2 is SVGAGI (reference sequence). Trimming took off 6 bases at V and 1 base at J, with 12 bases between the two ends. As DNA, the CDR3 is TGTGCCAGCAGGGTCGGGACTTCGAACACTGAAGCTTTCTTT. Translation: CASRVGTSNTEAFF.

The chain recombines TRBV5-6 with TRBJ1-1, with D unresolved. The ends were cut back, 0 bases at V and 3 bases at J, with 12 bases in the middle. This CDR3 is 15 amino acids long. Germline V gives CDR1 SGHDT, CDR2 YYEEEE. Here the CDR3 reads CASSLAGEIYTEAFF. For the CDR3, the DNA is TGTGCCAGCAGCTTGGCCGGGGAGATTTACACTGAAGCTTTCTTT.

This clone was observed a few times. The chain carries TRBV2 and TRBJ1-5; D unresolved. CDR3 size: 14 residues. Germline CDR1 SNHLY, CDR2 FYNNEI. Trimming shortened V by 5 bases and J by 9 bases, and 17 bases separated the two germline ends. CDR3 residues: CASSPKGSSGPQHF. The CDR3 DNA reads TGTGCCAGCAGTCCTAAAGGAAGCAGCGGGCCCCAGCATTTT.

The chain employs TRBV5-1 and TRBJ1-4, with 8 bases lining up with TRBD1. V dropped 0 bases and J dropped 7; count of bases not matched to a gene: 2. The CDR3 consists of 14 residues. CDR1 SGHRS and CDR2 YFSETQ come from the germline V gene. This CDR3 is CASSLAGGIEKLFF. The CDR3 DNA is TGCGCCAGCAGCTTGGCAGGGGGCATTGAAAAACTGTTTTTT.

J is TRBJ2-2 and V is TRBV7-2; D remains unclear. CDR1 and CDR2 from the germline V gene are SGHTA and FQGNSA. Deletions cut 5 bases from V and 4 bases from J, with 11 bases between. The CDR3 length is 14 residues. The CDR3 here is CASSPPPGTGELFF. Here the CDR3 DNA reads TGTGCCAGCAGCCCCCCCCCGGGCACCGGGGAGCTGTTTTTT.

The chain uses TRBV6-5 and TRBJ2-1; D remains unclear. Trimming took off 6 bases at V and 0 bases at J, with 9 bases between the two ends. The CDR3 is made up of 14 amino acids. Germline CDR1 reads MNHEY; CDR2 reads SVGAGI. The CDR3 DNA follows: TGTGCCAGCAGCCGATCGAGCTCCTACAATGAGCAGTTCTTC. Translating it yields CASSRSSSYNEQFF.

The chain employs TRBV5-1 and TRBJ2-7; 11 bases are a match to TRBD2. The CDR3 runs 15 residues. The V segment lost 4 bases and the J segment 5 bases; nucleotides outside the gene matches: 8. Looked up from germline, CDR1 is SGHRS and CDR2 is YFSETQ. The CDR3 here is CASSMGLAVDNEQYF. In DNA form, the CDR3 reads TGCGCCAGCAGCATGGGACTAGCGGTCGACAACGAGCAGTACTTC.